The clone carrying this T cell receptor beta chain has more than one count but fewer than ten. Antigen unknown. The CDR3 is made up of 16 amino acids. With 1 base removed from V and 3 bases from J, the gap between germline ends came to 15 bases. Germline V gene data show CDR1 as KGHSH and CDR2 as LQKENI. This record comes from a study of response to subunit inactivated influenza vaccine. Study conclusions and caveats: The authors suggested that few new T cells are recruited per seasonal influenza vaccination.

Each CDR3 protein is one row after TCRdb ran MiXCR on the RT-PCR reads. The repertoire holds more than 400,000 distinct CDR3 sequences, with roughly 9.8% as singletons. This receptor was taken from a man aged 45-60 years who received an inactivated influenza vaccine. The V gene is TRBV18, the J gene TRBJ2-5; the D is unclear. The source material was PBMCs from blood, sampled more than 35 days after vaccination. The chain's CDR3 is CASSPQRPREKETQYF. The CDR3 coding sequence is TGTGCCAGCTCACCACAGCGCCCGCGCGAAAAAGAGACCCAGTACTTC.